This T cell receptor beta chain stems from a study of neurological immune-mediated disorders (dated by TCRdb to the late 2010s). About the full investigation: Using UMI-based sequencing, the study compared peripheral blood TCR-beta repertoires from patients with HTLV-I-associated myelopathy (HAM/TSP), patients with multiple sclerosis, and healthy controls. The 85 to 110 TCR-beta libraries included longitudinal samples, technical triplicates and paired sorted CD4+ and CD8+ T-cell subsets alongside PBMC samples. The cohort included some 68 subjects: some 15 with HAM/TSP, about 34 with multiple sclerosis, and around 20 healthy controls. Points the paper makes about the study in general: Expanded clones from different subjects shared no identical CDR3 amino acid sequences, which suggests that TCR-beta repertoires were private in all groups. TCR clonal expansion was highest in HAM/TSP patients and lowest in MS patients, with MS patients falling below even healthy controls.

cDNA was synthesized by template-switch 5'RACE using a primer carrying a 10-nucleotide random unique molecular identifier by which each TCR transcript was tagged. Every sequencing run covered 15-18 subjects and yielded more than 200 million TCR-beta sequences. Total RNA was extracted with the RNeasy kit. The KAPA Real-time Library Amplification kit was used to amplify TCR-beta VDJ regions with primers for the TCR constant region and the 5'RACE anchor. A first PCR added sample indexes and Illumina adaptors, after which a second PCR increased the library yield. The roughly 650 bp TCR product was size-selected on a 2% E-gel SizeSelection system after Ampure bead purification. Before pooling, libraries had their quality checked on a Bioanalyzer, their concentration measured with Qubit, and their quantity determined with the Kapa Library Quantification kit. Libraries were sequenced paired-end 2 x 150 bp on an Illumina HiSeq 2500. To increase sequence diversity, about 25-31% phiX was spiked into each library pool. Processing in the source paper ran as follows. The quality-filtered reads were processed with the UMI-based MiGEC pipeline, whose error correction step removed more than 90% of the raw TCR sequences. IMGT germline references were used for alignment of VDJ genes, and clonotypes were defined by a unique CDR3 amino acid sequence together with V-J genes. VDJtools evaluated clonal expansion, Shannon diversity and CDR3 relatedness (CalcPairwiseDistances, ClusterSamples); CLCbio workbench built phylogenetic trees. Expanded clones were defined as having at least 8 unique UMIs, based on coefficient-of-variation modelling across technical triplicates. TCRdb itself trimmed the public reads at Q25 with fastp, ran MiXCR and retained productive beta chains. Entries are consolidated by CDR3 protein sequence, retaining the most common genes and DNA. TCRdb, not the original authors, processed these V and J calls. The sample data list tens of thousands of distinct CDR3 sequences, and under 13% of these were observed just once. The ten largest clones capture approximately 6.9% of the sample.

This clonotype was detected many times. Its target antigen remains unknown. No clone much larger than this one lies a single base away; base qualities are absent. Libraries from unsorted PBMCs were made from 2 million PBMCs kept in RNAlater at -80 degrees C until RNA extraction. Peripheral blood underwent Ficoll-Hypaque density gradient centrifugation to isolate PBMCs, which were then cryopreserved in liquid nitrogen. This clonotype was obtained from a woman in her twenties or thirties with HTLV-1-associated myelopathy (HAM/TSP). What was sequenced was PBMCs.

The CDR3 protein: CSAPGQGATEAFF. The DNA sequence follows: TGCAGTGCTCCCGGACAGGGCGCCACTGAAGCTTTCTTT. The receptor chain draws on TRBV20-1 and TRBJ1-1, and 8 junctional nucleotides match TRBD1. For CDR1 and CDR2, the germline V gene (reference sequence) lists DFQATT and SNEGSKA. Trimming removed 5 bases from V and 4 bases from J; the gene matches leave 6 bases unexplained. The CDR3 sequence holds 13 residues, the cysteine and phenylalanine included. The sequence is cut down to CDR3 DNA, 39 bases in frame from base 1.